Listed here are 22 T cell receptor beta chains from one sample, sequenced in a study of OX40 agonist ivuxolimab in advanced cancers. Repertoires were generated with immunoSEQ multiplex PCR, while TCRdb's copy carries only in-frame clones and drops some. The profile shows about 46,000 clones, 90% to 95% of them singletons. Sequenced here: CD4+ or CD8+ T cells sorted from blood, sampled in a trial of the OX40 agonist ivuxolimab. The source of these receptors is an adult with an advanced solid tumor such as melanoma, head and neck, liver or kidney cancer.

The rearrangement joins TRBV28 to TRBJ2-2, with D perhaps TRBD2 (5 bases). The germline CDR1 and CDR2 sequences are MDHEN and SYDVKM. The CDR3 loop spans 14 amino acids. The V gene lost 1 base and the J gene lost 7 bases, with 10 bases spanning the gap. CDR3: CASSLFASHGELFF. In DNA, the CDR3 is TGTGCCAGCAGTTTATTTGCTAGCCACGGGGAGCTGTTTTTT.

The rearrangement joins TRBV7-9 to TRBJ2-3; D gene unclear. Germline lookup yields CDR1 SEHNR and CDR2 FQNEAQ (reference sequence). This CDR3 contains 11 residues. Trimming removed 7 bases from V and 0 bases from J, with 2 bases in between. In DNA form, the CDR3 reads TGTGCCAGCACCAGCACAGATACGCAGTATTTT. It codes for CASTSTDTQYF. Full variable domain (remainder filled in from reference TRBV7-9 and TRBJ2-3): DTGVSQNPRHKITKRGQNVTFRCDPISEHNRLYWYRQTLGQGPEFLTYFQNEAQLEKSRLLSDRFSAERPKGSFSTLEIQRTEQGDSAMYLCASTSTDTQYFGPGTRLTVL.

This rearrangement joins TRBV25-1 to TRBJ2-7, with D perhaps matching TRBD1 (5 bases). With 4 bases removed from V and 6 bases from J, the gap between germline ends came to 16 bases. From germline, CDR1 is MGHDK and CDR2 SYGVNS. The CDR3 is 14 residues long. CDR3 residues: CASSGARVSGEQYF. The CDR3, as DNA: TGTGCCAGCAGTGGGGCCAGGGTATCTGGCGAGCAGTACTTC.

This clone turned up a few times. This rearrangement joins TRBV7-4 to TRBJ1-5; D is ambiguous. Trimming shortened V by 7 bases and J by 0 bases, and 13 bases separated the two germline ends. This CDR3 spans 15 amino acids. Germline V CDR1 and CDR2: SGHVT, SQSDAQ. The CDR3 here is CASTNPTFSNQPQHF. In DNA, the CDR3 is TGTGCCAGCACCAATCCGACGTTTAGCAATCAGCCCCAGCATTTT.

This chain joins TRBV10-3 and TRBJ2-7; 7 bases align to TRBD2. There are 11 residues in the CDR3. The germline gives CDR1 ENHRY, CDR2 SYGVKD. Unmatched junction bases numbered 1, after V lost 8 bases and J lost 3 bases. The CDR3 is CAIGEGYEQYV. The CDR3 DNA sequence: TGTGCCATCGGGGAGGGCTACGAGCAGTACGTC.

The chain recombines TRBV28 with TRBJ2-1; possible D gene TRBD1, 5 bases. Germline V gene sequence: CDR1 MDHEN, CDR2 SYDVKM. The V end lost 3 bases, the J end lost 4 bases, and 10 bases lay between the germline ends. The CDR3 has 14 amino acids. The DNA for the CDR3 is TGTGCCAGCAGTTTCAGGGCTTCGTACAATGAGCAGTTCTTC. It is translated as CASSFRASYNEQFF. The variable domain in full, completed from reference TRBV28 and TRBJ2-1, reads DVKVTQSSRYLVKRTGEKVFLECVQDMDHENMFWYRQDPGLGLRLIYFSYDVKMKEKGDIPEGYSVSREKKERFSLILESASTNQTSMYLCASSFRASYNEQFFGPGTRLTVL.

The V gene is TRBV30, the J gene TRBJ2-3; TRBD2 might be the D (6 bases). The V gene's germline CDR1 is GTSNPN and CDR2 SVGIG (reference sequence). CDR3 size: 14 residues. The germline V and J ends were trimmed by 2 bases and 0 bases, with 9 bases remaining between them. This chain's CDR3 is CAWSRTTSTDTQYF. CDR3 sequence (DNA): TGTGCCTGGAGTCGGACTACAAGCACAGATACGCAGTATTTT.

The genes are TRBV7-9 and TRBJ1-1; TRBD1 matches at 12 bases. V lost 10 bases to trimming and J lost 0 bases; unmatched junction nucleotides: 6. The CDR3 runs to 15 residues. Germline CDR1 and CDR2: SEHNR and FQNEAQ (reference sequence). CDR3: CATEGTGGMNTEAFF. As DNA, the CDR3 is TGTGCCACCGAGGGGACAGGGGGCATGAACACTGAAGCTTTCTTT.

V gene TRBV7-6 combines with J gene TRBJ2-2; D might be TRBD2 (6 bases). Trimming removed 0 bases from V and 6 bases from J, with 11 bases in between. CDR1 is SGHVS, CDR2 FNYEAQ, per germline. This CDR3 comprises 15 residues. The DNA of the CDR3 is TGTGCCAGCAGCTTAGCATCGGGAGATGCCGGGGAGCTGTTTTTT. Translation: CASSLASGDAGELFF.

J is TRBJ2-2 and V is TRBV9; possible D gene TRBD2, 6 bases. Germline V gene data show CDR1 as SGDLS and CDR2 as YYNGEE. V dropped 0 bases and J dropped 7 bases, with 13 bases sitting between them. The CDR3 consists of 15 residues. The CDR3: CASSVVSGAGGELFF. The DNA of the CDR3 is TGTGCCAGCAGCGTAGTTTCGGGAGCAGGCGGGGAGCTGTTTTTT. Together with reference TRBV9 and TRBJ2-2, the CDR3 gives the full variable domain: DSGVTQTPKHLITATGQRVTLRCSPRSGDLSVYWYQQSLDQGLQFLIQYYNGEERAKGNILERFSAQQFPDLHSELNLSSLELGDSALYFCASSVVSGAGGELFFGEGSRLTVL.

This chain uses TRBV15 with TRBJ2-2; D uncertain. Germline values: CDR1 LNHNV, CDR2 YYDKDF (reference sequence). The CDR3 is made up of 14 amino acids. Trimming left V 0 bases short and J 3 bases short, with 5 bases between. CDR3 sequence reads: CATSRERHTGELFF. DNA for the CDR3: TGTGCCACCAGCAGAGAGAGACACACCGGGGAGCTGTTTTTT.

Worth noting for this clone: The sample has other DNA sequences that encode this CDR3 too. The gene calls are TRBV19 and TRBJ1-1; D unclear. The germline V gene encodes CDR1 LNHDA and CDR2 SQIVND (reference sequence). The CDR3 covers 13 residues. V was cut by 3 bases and J by 0 bases, with 5 bases left in between. This CDR3 is CASSISMNTEAFF. The CDR3, as DNA: TGTGCCAGTAGTATTAGTATGAACACTGAAGCTTTCTTT.

The rearrangement joins TRBV5-6 to TRBJ2-2; D call uncertain. Trimming removed 3 bases at V and 7 bases at J, with 10 bases between. The germline CDR1 and CDR2 sequences are SGHDT and YYEEEE. The CDR3 loop spans 13 amino acids. CDR3: CASSWTLVGELFF. CDR3 nucleotide sequence: TGTGCCAGCAGCTGGACGCTGGTCGGGGAGCTGTTTTTT.

The chain employs TRBV28 and TRBJ1-6; D gene unclear. V was pared by 5 bases and J by 6 bases, with 11 bases between. CDR3 length: 14 amino acids. The germline gives CDR1 MDHEN, CDR2 SYDVKM. The CDR3 sequence: CASSVLGSNSPLHF. CDR3 sequence (DNA): TGTGCCAGCAGTGTCCTCGGATCTAATTCACCCCTCCACTTT.

The V gene is TRBV28, the J gene TRBJ2-1; 7 bases line up with TRBD1. With 5 bases clipped from V and 8 bases from J, the junction kept 12 bases outside the gene matches. CDR3 size: 15 residues. Germline V CDR1 and CDR2: MDHEN, SYDVKM. DNA of the CDR3: TGTGCCAGCAGTAAAACGACAGGGTCCTCAGATGAGCAGTTCTTC. Protein: CASSKTTGSSDEQFF. The complete variable domain, with remaining parts taken from reference TRBV28 and TRBJ2-1, reads DVKVTQSSRYLVKRTGEKVFLECVQDMDHENMFWYRQDPGLGLRLIYFSYDVKMKEKGDIPEGYSVSREKKERFSLILESASTNQTSMYLCASSKTTGSSDEQFFGPGTRLTVL.

The chain carries TRBV19 and TRBJ1-1; D is perhaps TRBD1 (6 bases). The V gene's germline CDR1 is LNHDA and CDR2 SQIVND (reference sequence). The CDR3 is made up of 16 amino acids. Trimming removed 4 bases from V and 2 bases from J, with 17 bases in between. CDR3 sequence: CASSRGAWGINTEAFF. The CDR3 coding sequence is TGTGCCAGTAGTAGGGGGGCGTGGGGGATCAACACTGAAGCTTTCTTT.

This chain uses TRBV7-9 with TRBJ2-1; no clear D. The V gene lost 1 base and the J gene lost 0 bases, with 13 bases spanning the gap. The CDR3 has 17 amino acids. CDR1 is SEHNR, CDR2 FQNEAQ, per germline (reference sequence). Here the CDR3 DNA reads TGTGCCAGCAGCTTAGACCACAGTCAAAGCTCCTACAATGAGCAGTTCTTC. Translating it yields CASSLDHSQSSYNEQFF. Full variable domain (remainder filled in from reference TRBV7-9 and TRBJ2-1): DTGVSQNPRHKITKRGQNVTFRCDPISEHNRLYWYRQTLGQGPEFLTYFQNEAQLEKSRLLSDRFSAERPKGSFSTLEIQRTEQGDSAMYLCASSLDHSQSSYNEQFFGPGTRLTVL.

This rearrangement joins TRBV5-4 to TRBJ2-7; D remains unclear. Looked up from germline, CDR1 is SGHNT and CDR2 is YYREEE (reference sequence). Trimming cost V 2 bases and J 0 bases, with 9 bases left between them. This CDR3 contains 14 residues. CDR3 DNA sequence: TGTGCCAGCAGCTTAGCTGAACACTCCTACGAGCAGTACGTC. Its translation: CASSLAEHSYEQYV.

The chain couples TRBV7-3 to TRBJ2-1; maybe TRBD2 (6 bases). V was shortened by 2 bases and J by 6 bases, with 17 bases between the two germline ends. The CDR3 is 16 residues long. The germline gives CDR1 SGHTA, CDR2 FQGTGA. In nucleotides, the CDR3 is TGTGCCAGCAGCTTAGATCGCGGCCAACTAGCCAATGAGCAGTTCTTC. It yields the protein CASSLDRGQLANEQFF.

The rearrangement links TRBV6-5 to TRBJ1-2, with 7 nucleotides matching TRBD1. The germline gives CDR1 MNHEY, CDR2 SVGAGI. J was trimmed by 0 bases and V by 7 bases; bases with no gene match: 8. The CDR3 extends over 15 amino acids. The CDR3 here is CASTGLDRTNYGYTF. The CDR3 DNA reads TGTGCCAGCACTGGGTTGGACAGGACTAACTATGGCTACACCTTC.

This clone has only one observation. This chain connects TRBV5-7 to TRBJ1-3; D unclear. TRBV5-7 belongs to the ORF category, with a function that is uncertain. Trimming took 3 bases from V and 0 from J, leaving 7 bases between them. The CDR3 runs to 14 residues. This CDR3 reads CASSCGVSGNTIYF. CDR3 nucleotide sequence: TGTGCCAGCAGCTGTGGGGTCTCTGGAAACACCATATATTTT.

V and J are TRBV11-2 and TRBJ2-7; D is tentatively TRBD1 or TRBD2 (5 bases each). The CDR3 has 15 amino acids. CDR1 is SGHAT and CDR2 is FQNNGV in the germline V gene. Trimming left V 1 base short and J 3 bases short, with 13 bases between. The CDR3 protein is CASSLVLGTGYEQYF. The CDR3 DNA reads TGTGCCAGCAGCTTAGTTCTGGGGACCGGCTACGAGCAGTACTTC.